This T cell receptor (beta chain) was obtained from a study of early T cells in non-severe SARS-CoV-2 infection. About the research overall: Unsorted whole-blood RNA was sequenced in bulk, leaving chains unpaired.

This clonotype was seen ten or more times. The CDR3 extends over 14 amino acids. Trimming took 4 bases from V and 5 from J; bases not matched to a gene: 5. Per the germline V gene, CDR1 is SGDLS and CDR2 is YYNGEE. Molecules of cDNA were individually given unique molecular identifiers that were attached to them. TCRdb re-derived calls from the 5' RACE reads in MiXCR, one entry per CDR3 protein. The data contain 43,000 or so distinct CDR3 sequences, roughly 4% of them singletons. The chain has TRBV9 and TRBJ2-5, with 10 bases matching TRBD1. This TCR derives from an adult who was a healthcare worker with PCR-confirmed SARS-CoV-2 infection or an uninfected control (not recorded which). Material for sequencing was whole blood. The CDR3 sequence: CASSFGQGVETQYF. The CDR3 DNA follows: TGTGCCAGCAGCTTCGGACAGGGGGTGGAGACCCAGTACTTC.